The source of this T cell receptor beta chain is a study of monozygotic twins with inflammatory bowel disease. TCRdb reanalyzed the 5' RACE reads, giving one entry per CDR3 protein sequence and no DNA. Recorded here are approximately 400,000 distinct CDR3 sequences; the top ten clones represent just over 2.5%. The CDR3 is made up of 19 amino acids. Germline V gene data show CDR1 as SGHAT and CDR2 as FQNNGV. This sequence joins TRBV11-2 and TRBJ2-2; the D call from TCRdb, TRBD1, cannot be confirmed without DNA. The TCR originated in a human donor with ulcerative colitis or Crohn's disease, or a healthy co-twin of an affected twin (not recorded which). Source material: blood. CDR3 region: CASSRLGQGFSSNTGELFF.